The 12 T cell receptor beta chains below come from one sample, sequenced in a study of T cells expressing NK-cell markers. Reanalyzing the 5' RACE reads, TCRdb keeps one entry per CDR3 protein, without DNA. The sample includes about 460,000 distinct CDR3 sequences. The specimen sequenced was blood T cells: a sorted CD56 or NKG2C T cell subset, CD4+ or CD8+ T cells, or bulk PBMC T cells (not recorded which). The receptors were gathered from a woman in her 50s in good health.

This CDR3 reads CASSQGRVSQADTQYF. This sequence joins TRBV4-1 and TRBJ2-3; TCRdb designates TRBD2, a call that cannot be tested without DNA. Germline assignment: CDR1 MGHRA and CDR2 YSYEKL. The CDR3 is 16 amino acids.

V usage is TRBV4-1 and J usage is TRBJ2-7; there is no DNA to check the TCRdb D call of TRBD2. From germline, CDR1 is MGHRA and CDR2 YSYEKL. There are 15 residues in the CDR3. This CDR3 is CASSPPGLVFYEQYF.

The CDR3 reads CASSLDRGLSNEQFF. V is TRBV7-2 and J is TRBJ2-1; TCRdb picks TRBD1, but there is no DNA to check that call. In germline, CDR1 is SGHTA, CDR2 FQGNSA. This CDR3 contains 15 residues.

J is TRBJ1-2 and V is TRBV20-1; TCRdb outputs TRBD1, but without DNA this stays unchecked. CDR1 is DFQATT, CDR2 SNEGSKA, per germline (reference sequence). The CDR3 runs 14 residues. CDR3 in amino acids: CSARPDRGVGGYTF.

CDR3 loop: CASSPSRKGELFF. The V and J genes are TRBV7-3 and TRBJ2-2; without DNA, the TCRdb call of TRBD2 cannot be checked. The CDR3 runs to 13 residues. In germline, CDR1 is SGHTA, CDR2 FQGTGA.

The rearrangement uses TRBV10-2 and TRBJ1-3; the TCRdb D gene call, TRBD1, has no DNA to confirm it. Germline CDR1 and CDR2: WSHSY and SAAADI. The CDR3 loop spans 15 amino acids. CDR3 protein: CASSDWAGDGNTIYF.

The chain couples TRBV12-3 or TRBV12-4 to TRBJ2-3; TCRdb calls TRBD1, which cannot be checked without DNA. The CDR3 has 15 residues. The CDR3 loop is CASRAPGEVTDTQYF.

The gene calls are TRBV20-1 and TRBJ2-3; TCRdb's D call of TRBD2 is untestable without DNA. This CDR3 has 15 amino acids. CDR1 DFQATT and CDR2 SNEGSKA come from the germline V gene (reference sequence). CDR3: CSVLSGLAGTDTQYF.

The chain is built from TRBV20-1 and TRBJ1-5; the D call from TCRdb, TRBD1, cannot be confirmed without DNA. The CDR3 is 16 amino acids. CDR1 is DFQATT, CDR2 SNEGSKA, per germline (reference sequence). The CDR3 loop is CSAKSTGSTSNQPQHF.

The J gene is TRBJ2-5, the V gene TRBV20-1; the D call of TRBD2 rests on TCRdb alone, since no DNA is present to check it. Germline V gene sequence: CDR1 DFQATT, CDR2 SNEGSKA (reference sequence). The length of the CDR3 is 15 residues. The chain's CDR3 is CSAPRGSGTLETQYF.

The CDR3: CASSLRAAVLNYGYTF. The gene calls are TRBV5-1 and TRBJ1-2. Germline V gene lookup returns CDR1 SGHRS and CDR2 YFSETQ. This CDR3 comprises 16 residues.

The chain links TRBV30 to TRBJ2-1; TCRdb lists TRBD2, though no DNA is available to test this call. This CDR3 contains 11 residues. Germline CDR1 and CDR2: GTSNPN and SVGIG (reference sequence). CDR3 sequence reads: CACGRRELEFF.